The 30 T cell receptor beta chains reported below all come from one sample, sequenced in a study of blood T cell repertoires in COVID-19. Assay: immunoSEQ multiplex PCR; the TCRdb copy retains only in-frame clones and omits some. Counted here are about 460,000 clones, around nine tenths occurring once; the ten biggest clones make up 8.3%. Sequenced input: PBMCs or T cells enriched from blood (not recorded which). These receptors were obtained from an older woman who had recovered from COVID-19.

The CDR3 nucleotides read TGTGCTAGTGCCACCGGACAGGGTGAAGGGACTGAAGCTTTCTTT. Translation gives CASATGQGEGTEAFF. This chain links TRBV12-5 with TRBJ1-1, with TRBD1 identical over 8 bases. This CDR3 region has 15 residues. V shed 7 bases and J 5 bases; nucleotides not matched to a gene: 12. CDR1 is LGHNT and CDR2 is FRNRAP in the germline V gene.

This clone was detected only a few times. The chain recombines TRBV21-1 with TRBJ2-1; TRBD2, the D gene given by the table, was not confirmed from the DNA. TRBV21-1 is marked as a pseudogene. This CDR3 comprises 17 residues. The CDR3 nucleotides are TGTGCCAGCAGCCAACTCCGATTTTTCGGGTCCTACAATGAGCAGTTCTTC. Encoded protein: CASSQLRFFGSYNEQFF.

In DNA form, the CDR3 reads TGTGCCTGGAGTACGAGCAACGGTAACACCATATATTTT. Its translation: CAWSTSNGNTIYF. The chain has TRBV30 and TRBJ1-3; D uncertain. V was shortened by 2 bases and J by 7 bases, with 12 bases between the two germline ends. The CDR3 covers 13 residues. Looked up from germline, CDR1 is GTSNPN and CDR2 is SVGIG (reference sequence).

This chain uses TRBV5-5 with TRBJ1-6; 9 bases line up with TRBD1. V shed 4 bases, J shed 7 bases, and the junction held 6 bases outside the gene matches. Looked up from germline, CDR1 is SGHKS and CDR2 is YYEKEE (reference sequence). CDR3 length equals 15 residues. CDR3 DNA: TGTGCCAGCAGCCCAGGGACAGGGCCGAATTCACCCCTCCACTTT. Translated, it gives CASSPGTGPNSPLHF. Based on the CDR3 plus reference TRBV5-5 and TRBJ1-6, the full variable domain is DAGVTQSPTHLIKTRGQQVTLRCSPISGHKSVSWYQQVLGQGPQFIFQYYEKEERGRGNFPDRFSARQFPNYSSELNVNALLLGDSALYLCASSPGTGPNSPLHFGNGTRLTVT.

The chain employs TRBV27 and TRBJ2-5; possibly TRBD1 for D (5 bases). V was cut by 2 bases and J by 4 bases, with 8 bases left in between. Per the germline V gene, CDR1 is MNHEY and CDR2 is SMNVEV (reference sequence). The CDR3 consists of 13 residues. The CDR3 reads CASSLRGRETQYF. The CDR3, as DNA: TGTGCCAGCAGTTTAAGGGGAAGAGAGACCCAGTACTTC.

The V and J genes are TRBV5-5 and TRBJ2-7; a possible D gene is TRBD1 (5 bases). This CDR3 spans 14 amino acids. Germline-derived CDR1 and CDR2 are SGHKS and YYEKEE (reference sequence). The V end was cut by 3 bases, the J end by 2 bases, with 12 bases between. The CDR3 sequence: CASSYTGATYEQYV. CDR3 nucleotides: TGTGCCAGCAGCTATACAGGTGCCACCTACGAGCAGTACGTC.

V is TRBV6-1 and J is TRBJ2-1, with 7 bases identical to TRBD1. Germline V gene sequence: CDR1 MNHNS, CDR2 SASEGT. The CDR3 covers 16 residues. The J segment lost 6 bases and the V segment lost 4 bases, leaving 12 bases of the junction unmatched. The CDR3 loop reads CASSALTGTESNEQFF. CDR3 nucleotides: TGTGCCAGCAGTGCCCTTACCGGGACAGAGTCCAATGAGCAGTTCTTC.

The chain couples TRBV5-1 to TRBJ2-2; 16 nucleotides match TRBD2. Trimming removed 1 base from V and 4 bases from J; junction bases left unmatched: 10. The CDR3 covers 20 residues. The germline gives CDR1 SGHRS, CDR2 YFSETQ. CDR3 protein: CASSLQPGLAGGPSTGELFF. CDR3 sequence (DNA): TGCGCCAGCAGCTTGCAACCGGGACTAGCGGGGGGGCCGTCCACCGGGGAGCTGTTTTTT.

The chain recombines TRBV4-1 with TRBJ1-1; 7 bases map to TRBD1. Trimming cost V 1 base and J 4 bases; bases outside gene matches: 6. The CDR3 has 15 amino acids. Looked up from germline, CDR1 is MGHRA and CDR2 is YSYEKL. CDR3 bases: TGCGCCAGCAGCCAAGTCAACAGGGGCGCCACTGAAGCTTTCTTT. It is translated as CASSQVNRGATEAFF.

This rearrangement joins TRBV24-1 to TRBJ2-3, with TRBD2 matching 13 bases. The CDR3 runs 17 residues. Trimming removed 3 bases from V and 1 base from J; junction bases left unmatched: 3. Looked up from germline, CDR1 is KGHDR and CDR2 is SFDVKD. This chain's CDR3 is CATSDRTSGGRTDTQYF. CDR3 in DNA: TGTGCCACCAGTGATCGGACTAGCGGGGGCCGCACAGATACGCAGTATTTT.

V and J are TRBV6-5 and TRBJ1-5, with D perhaps TRBD1 (6 bases). The germline CDR1 and CDR2 sequences are MNHEY and SVGAGI. Trimming took 4 bases from V and 4 from J, leaving 8 bases between them. This CDR3 is built from 13 residues. The CDR3, as DNA: TGTGCCAGCAGTTGGACAGAGAATCAGCCCCAGCATTTT. Translating gives CASSWTENQPQHF.

The chain joins TRBV24-1 to TRBJ1-2; TRBD1 is a possible D gene (5 bases). The V gene's germline CDR1 is KGHDR and CDR2 SFDVKD. The CDR3 runs to 14 residues. Trimming removed 3 bases at V and 4 bases at J, with 11 bases between. CDR3 DNA: TGTGCCACCAGTGATCCCAGGGCCAGCTATGGCTACACCTTC. This sequence encodes CATSDPRASYGYTF.

This sequence joins TRBV5-1 and TRBJ2-2, with TRBD1 matching over 7 bases. J gave up 0 bases and V 3 bases, and 8 bases lay outside the gene matches. Germline V lookup: CDR1 SGHRS, CDR2 YFSETQ. The CDR3 is 17 residues long. The CDR3 region is CASSSRPGTANTGELFF. CDR3 nucleotide sequence: TGCGCCAGCAGCTCCAGACCCGGGACAGCGAACACCGGGGAGCTGTTTTTT. Drawing the rest from reference TRBV5-1 and TRBJ2-2, the complete variable domain is KAGVTQTPRYLIKTRGQQVTLSCSPISGHRSVSWYQQTPGQGLQFLFEYFSETQRNKGNFPGRFSGRQFSNSRSEMNVSTLELGDSALYLCASSSRPGTANTGELFFGEGSRLTVL.

This clone occurred once. The chain recombines TRBV5-6 with TRBJ2-5; 11 positions agree with TRBD2. Trimming removed 3 bases from V and 2 bases from J; junction bases left unmatched: 3. The CDR3 is made up of 15 amino acids. Germline V gene sequence: CDR1 SGHDT, CDR2 YYEEEE. DNA of the CDR3: TGTGCCAGCAGCTCGCGACTAGCGGGGCAAGAGACCCAGTACTTC. This codes for CASSSRLAGQETQYF. Combining the CDR3 with reference TRBV5-6 and TRBJ2-5 gives the whole variable domain DAGVTQSPTHLIKTRGQQVTLRCSPKSGHDTVSWYQQALGQGPQFIFQYYEEEERQRGNFPDRFSGHQFPNYSSELNVNALLLGDSALYLCASSSRLAGQETQYFGPGTRLLVL.

The chain is built from TRBV10-3 and TRBJ1-3; no reliable D call. This CDR3 comprises 14 residues. The V end was cut by 2 bases, the J end by 8 bases, with 13 bases between. Germline V CDR1 and CDR2: ENHRY, SYGVKD. The CDR3 here is CAISEAGSLHTIYF. The CDR3 DNA sequence: TGTGCCATCAGTGAGGCAGGTTCCCTACACACCATATATTTT.

The genes are TRBV7-2 and TRBJ1-4, with unresolved D. V was cut by 2 bases and J by 4 bases, with 14 bases left in between. The germline V gene encodes CDR1 SGHTA and CDR2 FQGNSA. The CDR3 totals 16 residues. CDR3 nucleotides: TGTGCCAGCAGCTTAAGGGCAGGCGGGGTTAATGAAAAACTGTTTTTT. Its protein is CASSLRAGGVNEKLFF.

The chain combines TRBV6-5 with TRBJ1-1; TRBD1 matches 8 bases. The CDR3 extends over 15 amino acids. V lost 5 bases and J lost 6; bases outside the gene matches: 11. The germline V gene has CDR1 MNHEY and CDR2 SVGAGI. This CDR3 is CASSTLTGAISEAFF. CDR3 nucleotide sequence: TGTGCCAGCAGTACCCTGACAGGGGCCATATCTGAAGCTTTCTTT.

The chain is built from TRBV28 and TRBJ1-1; 7 bases line up with TRBD1. CDR1 MDHEN and CDR2 SYDVKM come from the germline V gene. The V and J ends lost 3 bases and 1 base, in that order; junction bases with no gene match: 2. The CDR3 runs 14 residues. CDR3 residues: CASSLRTGNTEAFF. DNA of the CDR3: TGTGCCAGCAGTTTGCGGACAGGGAACACTGAAGCTTTCTTT.

The rearrangement links TRBV14 to TRBJ1-3, with D uncertain. The CDR3 length is 19 residues. The V end was cut by 0 bases, the J end by 0 bases, with 18 bases between. Germline CDR1 reads SGHDN; CDR2 reads FVKESK. CDR3 coding DNA: TGTGCCAGCAGCCAAGACGTGGGCAGGTCACGACCCTCTGGAAACACCATATATTTT. It is translated as CASSQDVGRSRPSGNTIYF.

The chain uses TRBV14 and TRBJ2-5; TRBD2 matches 11 bases. This CDR3 has 15 amino acids. V lost 6 bases, J lost 5 bases, and 8 bases stayed unmatched. The germline V gene encodes CDR1 SGHDN and CDR2 FVKESK. CDR3 sequence reads: CASSPGLAVRETQYF. CDR3 coding DNA: TGTGCCAGCAGTCCGGGACTAGCGGTCCGGGAGACCCAGTACTTC.

V gene TRBV21-1 combines with J gene TRBJ2-7; the table's TRBD1 call for D was not verified on the DNA. TRBV21-1 is described as a pseudogene. The CDR3 extends over 13 amino acids. CDR3 protein: CASSPGQGYEQYV. CDR3 nucleotide sequence: TGTGCCAGCAGCCCGGGACAGGGTTACGAGCAGTACGTC.

This rearrangement joins TRBV2 to TRBJ2-3; D may be TRBD2 (6 bases). Germline V gene lookup returns CDR1 SNHLY and CDR2 FYNNEI. V shed 1 base and J shed 6 bases, with 14 bases lying between them. The CDR3 is 15 amino acids. For the CDR3, the DNA is TGTGCCAGCAGTGAAGGGCGTCCTGGGGGGGATACGCAGTATTTT. It encodes CASSEGRPGGDTQYF. Using reference TRBV2 and TRBJ2-3 for the parts outside the CDR3, the full variable domain is EPEVTQTPSHQVTQMGQEVILRCVPISNHLYFYWYRQILGQKVEFLVSFYNNEISEKSEIFDDQFSVERPDGSNFTLKIRSTKLEDSAMYFCASSEGRPGGDTQYFGPGTRLTVL.

The J gene is TRBJ2-1, the V gene TRBV2, with 10 bases fitting TRBD1. In germline, CDR1 is SNHLY, CDR2 FYNNEI. J lost 2 bases, V lost 8 bases, and 6 bases had no gene match. The CDR3 consists of 15 residues. The CDR3 loop is CASSGTGETYNEQFF. For the CDR3, the DNA is TGTGCCAGCTCTGGGACAGGGGAAACCTACAATGAGCAGTTCTTC.

This clone was counted once. CDR3 in DNA: TGTGCCAGCAGCGTAGAAAGGGACAGGGTCGCTGGGGCCAACGTCCTGACTTTC. This codes for CASSVERDRVAGANVLTF. The chain employs TRBV9 and TRBJ2-6; 9 bases map to TRBD1. CDR1 and CDR2 (germline): SGDLS, YYNGEE. The CDR3 runs to 18 residues. V trimming: 0 bases; J trimming: 2 bases; junction bases outside the gene matches: 6. Based on the CDR3 plus reference TRBV9 and TRBJ2-6, the full variable domain is DSGVTQTPKHLITATGQRVTLRCSPRSGDLSVYWYQQSLDQGLQFLIQYYNGEERAKGNILERFSAQQFPDLHSELNLSSLELGDSALYFCASSVERDRVAGANVLTFGAGSRLTVL.

As to this clone: The same CDR3 is also encoded by other DNA sequences in this sample. The chain recombines TRBV3-1 (or the pseudogene TRBV3-2) with TRBJ1-1; D might be TRBD1 (6 bases). This CDR3 has 15 amino acids. V lost 0 bases and J 1 base, leaving 9 bases between the germline ends. Per the germline V gene, CDR1 is LGHDT and CDR2 is YNNKEL (reference sequence). This CDR3 is CASSQEGAGNTEAFF. The CDR3 bases are TGTGCCAGCAGCCAAGAGGGGGCCGGGAACACTGAAGCTTTCTTT.

This clone was counted a single time. The V call is TRBV6-5, the J call TRBJ1-1; possibly TRBD1 for D (6 bases). Germline V gene sequence: CDR1 MNHEY, CDR2 SVGAGI. CDR3 length equals 15 residues. The V gene lost 0 bases and the J gene lost 11 bases, with 19 bases spanning the gap. The DNA for the CDR3 is TGTGCCAGCAGTTACTCGTTCCGGGCGCGGGGGGCCGCTTTCTTT. Translated: CASSYSFRARGAAFF.

V gene TRBV5-1 combines with J gene TRBJ2-5; the D is unclear. The germline V and J ends were trimmed by 6 bases and 1 base, with 16 bases remaining between them. This CDR3 has 15 residues. Germline CDR1 reads SGHRS; CDR2 reads YFSETQ. This CDR3 is CASTRNAGPQETQYF. In DNA, the CDR3 is TGCGCCAGCACCCGGAACGCAGGCCCCCAAGAGACCCAGTACTTC.

The chain joins TRBV7-8 to TRBJ2-2, with D possibly TRBD2 on 5 matching bases. The V and J ends lost 1 base and 6 bases respectively, with 9 bases between them. The V gene's germline CDR1 is SGHVS and CDR2 FQNEAQ. The CDR3 length is 14 residues. The CDR3 sequence is CASSLGRVPGELFF. The CDR3 DNA reads as TGTGCCAGCAGCTTAGGGCGGGTCCCCGGGGAGCTGTTTTTT.

V gene TRBV2 combines with J gene TRBJ2-3, with a weak D call TRBD2 (6 bases). CDR1 SNHLY and CDR2 FYNNEI come from the germline V gene. V gave up 7 bases and J gave up 0 bases, with 11 bases separating them. The CDR3 covers 14 residues. CDR3 region: CASTVGTSTDTQYF. CDR3 in DNA: TGTGCCAGCACCGTGGGGACTAGCACAGATACGCAGTATTTT.

The chain employs TRBV6-2 or TRBV6-3 and TRBJ1-5, with D hard to call. The V and J ends lost 2 bases and 3 bases respectively, with 17 bases between them. CDR3 length: 17 residues. In germline, CDR1 is MNHEY, CDR2 SVGEGT. This CDR3 reads CASSYQVGLNHNQPQHF. CDR3 sequence (DNA): TGTGCCAGCAGTTACCAAGTCGGACTGAACCACAATCAGCCCCAGCATTTT.